This entry describes one TCR beta chain. It lacks a known antigen. No much larger clone is present one base from it, and per-base qualities are unavailable. The High Capacity cDNA Reverse Transcription Kit was used to reverse transcribe all of the isolated RNA, meaning that expressed TCRB transcripts were what got sequenced. Naive, central memory and regulatory T cell samples underwent deep immunoSEQ sequencing, averaging roughly 3.5 million total reads per sample. Sorted cells were lysed in RLT buffer, and RNA was extracted using DNase-treated RNeasy Micro or Mini kits according to cell number. Each cell subset was processed on its own to prevent cross-contamination, while patient and healthy donor samples were processed together. Using the immunoSEQ multiplex PCR, TCRB sequences were amplified from cDNA into 87-bp fragments spanning the CDR3 region. Sequencing of the amplicons was performed on the Illumina HiSeq platform. The source study handled its data this way. PCR bias was computationally corrected using synthetic template baselines, reads within Hamming distance 2 were collapsed, and singletons that could not be merged were discarded. Reads were aligned to IMGT to assign V, D and J genes, CDR3 length, and insertions or deletions at six rearrangement sites. Within each subset, clonotype counts were normalized to sorted cell number, and only after that were true diversity and Gini coefficients computed with the tcR R package. The overlap coefficient, calculated on TCRB nucleotide sequences, was used to measure repertoire sharing. Out-of-frame TCRB sequences from naive cells were analyzed to stand in for the pre-selection repertoire. TCRdb obtained this table from immuneACCESS and retained in-frame rearrangements with V and J assigned. These tables miss some clones; where compared with another copy, unresolved V genes account for less than half of the shortfall, and the remainder is unexplained. The V and J calls and clone size are taken from that table; D and trimming were inferred from the DNA. For this sample the table gives roughly 260,000 clones, of which roughly 22% were detected only once. About 0.027% of the sample rests with the top ten.

These data come from a study of beta chain features in type 1 diabetes (dated by TCRdb to the late 2010s). Concerning the study at large: Mean age, gender distribution, total cell number and subset yield were not different between patients and healthy donors. A total of about 100,000,000 sorted cells were examined across all samples, and RNA yield correlated strongly with the number of cells per subset. In the study, recently diagnosed type 1 diabetes patients and matched healthy donors were compared on the TCRB repertoires of their sorted circulating CD4+ T cell subsets. Regulatory and stem cell-like memory subsets were obtained from only 8 patients and roughly eight healthy donors, while naive and central memory subsets were obtained from all 30 or so donors. Beyond this particular receptor, the publication reports: Naive, central memory and regulatory TCRB repertoires appeared more similar among patients than among healthy donors. In all four CD4+ subsets, TCRB CDR3 length was moderately but significantly shorter in type 1 diabetes patients. Because cDNA was sequenced instead of genomic DNA, activated cells with high expression could be over-represented, although the groups did not differ in activation or CD3 levels. Shorter templates might be favored by PCR, yet because patient and control samples were amplified and corrected together, any such skew would affect both groups equally. Only small numbers of individuals were included in the HLA sub-analyses, which left unresolved whether HLA type had any influence on TCRB rearrangement. Patients with type 1 diabetes made fewer insertions and deleted more nucleotides at VDJ recombination sites, implying thymic rearrangement abnormalities.

Each donor gave one peripheral blood draw, roughly 120 mL on average, collected into heparinised tubes. A BD FACSAria II was used to sort naive, central memory, regulatory and stem cell-like memory CD4+ T cells with a panel that included CD45RO, CCR7, CD25, CD127, CD95 and CD27. Every sorted population had a purity above 95%. PBMCs were separated immediately by Lymphoprep density gradient centrifugation and were stained directly, without being cultured. To minimize batch effects, samples were stained and sorted in pairs, one healthy donor with one patient per experiment. The sequenced sample consisted of naive CD4+ T cells from blood. Sample cell subset or site, as interpreted from the label and publication: true naive CD4+ T cells. The receptor's source is a woman in her 40s with type 1 diabetes.

The DNA sequence reads TGTGCCAGCTCACTGGACAGGGAAGGCTACACCTTC. Translated, this is CASSLDREGYTF. The chain joins TRBV18 to TRBJ1-2, with 8 junctional bases fitting TRBD1. Including cysteine and phenylalanine, the CDR3 has 12 amino acids. This entry keeps only the CDR3 DNA: 36 bases, framed from base 1. V and J are trimmed by 4 bases and 8 bases, and the gene matches miss 3 bases of the junction. From a lookup of the germline V gene, CDR1 and CDR2 are KGHSH and LQKENI.